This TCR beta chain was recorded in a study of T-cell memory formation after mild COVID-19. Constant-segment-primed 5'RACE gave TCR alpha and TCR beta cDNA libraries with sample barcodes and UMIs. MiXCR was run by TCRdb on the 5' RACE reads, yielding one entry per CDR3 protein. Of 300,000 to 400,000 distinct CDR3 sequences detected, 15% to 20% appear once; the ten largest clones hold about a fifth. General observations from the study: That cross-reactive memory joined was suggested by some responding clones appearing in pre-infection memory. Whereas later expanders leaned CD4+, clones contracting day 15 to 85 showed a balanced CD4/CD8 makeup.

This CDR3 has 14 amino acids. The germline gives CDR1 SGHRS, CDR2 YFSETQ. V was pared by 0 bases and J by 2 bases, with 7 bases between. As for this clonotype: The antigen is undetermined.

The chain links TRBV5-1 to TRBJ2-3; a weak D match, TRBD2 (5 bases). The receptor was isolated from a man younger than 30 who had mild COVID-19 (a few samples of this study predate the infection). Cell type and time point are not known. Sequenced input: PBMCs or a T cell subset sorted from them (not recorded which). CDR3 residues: CASSLDGDTDTQYF. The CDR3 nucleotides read TGCGCCAGCAGCTTGGACGGGGACACAGATACGCAGTATTTT. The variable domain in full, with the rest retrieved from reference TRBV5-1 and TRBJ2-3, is KAGVTQTPRYLIKTRGQQVTLSCSPISGHRSVSWYQQTPGQGLQFLFEYFSETQRNKGNFPGRFSGRQFSNSRSEMNVSTLELGDSALYLCASSLDGDTDTQYFGPGTRLTVL.